The next 3 T cell receptor beta chains were all read from a single sample in a study of T cells in Graves' hyperthyroidism and ophthalmopathy. Template material for amplifying TCR beta CDR3 regions consisted of RNA transcripts. The study used the HTBI primer set for a first-round RT-PCR of the TCR CDR3. TCRdb re-derived calls from the multiplex PCR reads in MiXCR, one entry per CDR3 protein. The sample consists of hundreds of thousands of distinct CDR3 sequences, 25% to 30% of them appearing once. Sequenced input: blood. The receptors here all came from a man between 35 and 55 years old with Graves' hyperthyroidism that later progressed to Graves' ophthalmopathy.

At least ten counts were recorded for this clonotype. This chain connects TRBV5-1 to TRBJ2-7; TRBD1 might be the D (6 bases). Germline lookup yields CDR1 SGHRS and CDR2 YFSETQ. V lost 1 base and J 4 bases, leaving 15 bases between the germline ends. The CDR3 totals 15 residues. CDR3 coding DNA: TGCGCCAGCAGCTTGTCCCCCGGGACACCTTACGAGCAGTACTTC. It codes for CASSLSPGTPYEQYF. Full variable domain (outside the CDR3, taken from reference TRBV5-1 and TRBJ2-7): KAGVTQTPRYLIKTRGQQVTLSCSPISGHRSVSWYQQTPGQGLQFLFEYFSETQRNKGNFPGRFSGRQFSNSRSEMNVSTLELGDSALYLCASSLSPGTPYEQYFGPGTRLTVT.

This clonotype was detected many times. The chain couples TRBV10-2 to TRBJ1-1; tentatively, D is TRBD1 (6 bases). There are 15 residues in the CDR3. Germline-derived CDR1 and CDR2 are WSHSY and SAAADI. Deletions cut 0 bases from V and 5 bases from J, with 13 bases between. The chain's CDR3 is CASSESVGGRTEAFF. The CDR3 DNA sequence: TGCGCCAGCAGTGAGTCAGTCGGGGGCCGGACTGAAGCTTTCTTT.

This clonotype was found many times. The chain combines TRBV5-1 with TRBJ2-7; D assignment may be TRBD1 or TRBD2 (6 bases each). CDR1 is SGHRS, CDR2 YFSETQ, per germline. V lost 1 base and J lost 2, with 10 bases in between. The CDR3 covers 14 residues. The CDR3 DNA reads as TGCGCCAGCAGCTTGTCCGGGGGCGCCTACGAGCAGTACTTC. As protein: CASSLSGGAYEQYF.